Shown below are 17 T cell receptor beta chains from a single sample sequenced in a study of cytomegalovirus exposure and HLA in healthy donors. 60 Vbeta and 13 Jbeta primers were used in PCR. TCRdb's copy holds only in-frame clones and misses some; the assay was immunoSEQ multiplex PCR. Among roughly 88,000 clones listed, just under 70% were seen once. The sequenced sample was PBMCs. The origin of the receptors is a man aged 50 to 60 in good health and CMV-seronegative.

The rearrangement joins TRBV6-5 to TRBJ2-1; 8 nucleotides agree with TRBD1. The CDR3 is made up of 14 amino acids. Germline V CDR1 and CDR2: MNHEY, SVGAGI. The junction had 8 bases not matched to a gene; V was cut back by 4 bases and J by 9 bases. The CDR3 here is CASSSMDRAAEQFF. For the CDR3, the DNA is TGTGCCAGCAGTTCCATGGACAGGGCGGCTGAGCAGTTCTTC.

This sequence joins TRBV5-1 and TRBJ2-7; D gene ambiguous. CDR1 is SGHRS, CDR2 YFSETQ, per germline. V gave up 1 base and J gave up 3 bases, with 5 bases separating them. This CDR3 spans 12 amino acids. The CDR3 nucleotides are TGCGCCAGCAGCTTGTACAGCTACGAGCAGTACTTC. Amino acids: CASSLYSYEQYF.

The chain uses TRBV6-4 and TRBJ2-2, with D hard to call. The ends were cut back, 5 bases at V and 5 bases at J, with 9 bases in the middle. This CDR3 region has 13 residues. The germline V gene encodes CDR1 MRHNA and CDR2 SNTAGT. CDR3 in DNA: TGTGCCAGCAGTACGGGTATTACCGGGGAGCTGTTTTTT. Translated: CASSTGITGELFF.

The chain is built from TRBV6-1 and TRBJ2-1; 9 bases map to TRBD1. The CDR3 has 15 amino acids. Germline loops: CDR1 MNHNS, CDR2 SASEGT. V lost 6 bases to trimming and J lost 8 bases; unmatched junction nucleotides: 11. CDR3 region: CASRNWGQGVDEQFF. Here the CDR3 DNA reads TGTGCCAGCAGGAATTGGGGACAGGGTGTAGATGAGCAGTTCTTC.

The chain uses TRBV15 and TRBJ2-7, with D unresolved. In germline, CDR1 is LNHNV, CDR2 YYDKDF (reference sequence). V lost 1 base and J 0 bases, leaving 13 bases between the germline ends. The CDR3 has 16 amino acids. The CDR3 is CATSRGTSRSSYEQYF. As DNA, the CDR3 is TGTGCCACCAGCAGAGGAACCTCAAGGAGCTCCTACGAGCAGTACTTC.

V is TRBV5-1 and J is TRBJ2-2; 7 nucleotides match TRBD1. The CDR3 is 15 residues long. Germline-derived CDR1 and CDR2 are SGHRS and YFSETQ. With 5 bases clipped from V and 4 bases from J, the junction kept 8 bases outside the gene matches. In DNA, the CDR3 is TGCGCCAGCAGTCTCGACAGGGTGGGCACCGGGGAGCTGTTTTTT. Its protein is CASSLDRVGTGELFF.

This rearrangement joins TRBV5-5 to TRBJ1-2; 11 bases are a match to TRBD1. Germline CDR1 and CDR2: SGHKS and YYEKEE (reference sequence). The CDR3 is 17 residues long. J lost 5 bases, V lost 5 bases, and 14 bases had no gene match. The CDR3 sequence is CASSLSPSGQGAYGYTF. CDR3 DNA sequence: TGTGCCAGCAGTTTGTCTCCCTCAGGACAGGGGGCGTATGGCTACACCTTC.

A few counts support this clone. This rearrangement joins TRBV6-5 to TRBJ1-1; no clear D gene. This CDR3 region has 12 residues. V dropped 2 bases and J dropped 4 bases, with 5 bases sitting between them. In germline, CDR1 is MNHEY, CDR2 SVGAGI. The CDR3, as DNA: TGTGCCAGCAGTTACGCCGGCACTGAAGCTTTCTTT. It yields the protein CASSYAGTEAFF.

This chain uses TRBV4-1 with TRBJ2-6; TRBD2 is a possible D gene (5 bases). The CDR3 contains 16 residues. V lost 0 bases to trimming and J lost 0 bases, with 6 bases between them. The germline V gene has CDR1 MGHRA and CDR2 YSYEKL. The CDR3 nucleotides read TGCGCCAGCAGCCAAGAACGGGGCTCTGGGGCCAACGTCCTGACTTTC. It codes for CASSQERGSGANVLTF.

CDR3 protein: CAWSTGGADTQYF. CDR3 nucleotides: TGTGCCTGGAGTACAGGGGGGGCTGATACGCAGTATTTT. V is TRBV30 and J is TRBJ2-3, with D tentatively TRBD1 (8 bases). The CDR3 totals 13 residues. V lost 2 bases and J 6 bases, leaving 12 bases between the germline ends. In germline, CDR1 is GTSNPN, CDR2 SVGIG (reference sequence).

The gene calls are TRBV7-2 and TRBJ2-3; 12 bases agree with TRBD1. The CDR3 covers 17 residues. Per the germline V gene, CDR1 is SGHTA and CDR2 is FQGNSA. The V gene end was trimmed by 5 bases and the J gene end by 5 bases; junction bases not matched to a gene: 11. CDR3 region: CASSMWPGQGAGDTQYF. CDR3 sequence (DNA): TGTGCCAGCAGCATGTGGCCGGGACAGGGGGCGGGAGATACGCAGTATTTT.

The chain links TRBV6-5 to TRBJ2-1; the D gene is possibly TRBD2 (6 bases). CDR1 and CDR2 (germline): MNHEY, SVGAGI. V lost 8 bases, J lost 3 bases, and 8 bases lay in between. The CDR3 spans 12 residues. CDR3 sequence: CASAGNYNEQFF. The CDR3, as DNA: TGTGCCAGCGCGGGAAACTACAATGAGCAGTTCTTC.

The J gene is TRBJ1-3, the V gene TRBV25-1; tentative D call: TRBD1 (6 bases). Germline CDR1 and CDR2: MGHDK and SYGVNS. The CDR3 contains 14 residues. Deletions cut 8 bases from V and 1 base from J, with 12 bases between. The CDR3 sequence: CASSQQGSGNTIYF. The CDR3 DNA reads as TGTGCCAGCTCTCAACAGGGTTCTGGAAACACCATATATTTT.

This clone was detected a few times. The genes are TRBV29-1 and TRBJ1-1, with 10 bases lining up with TRBD1. CDR3 length: 13 residues. Losses at the gene ends were 6 bases for V and 7 bases for J; bases not matched to a gene: 8. From germline, CDR1 is SQVTM and CDR2 ANQGSEA. The CDR3 sequence is CSVDGQGVFEAFF. The CDR3 nucleotides read TGCAGCGTAGACGGACAGGGGGTTTTTGAAGCTTTCTTT. Full variable domain (outside the CDR3, taken from reference TRBV29-1 and TRBJ1-1): SAVISQKPSRDICQRGTSLTIQCQVDSQVTMMFWYRQQPGQSLTLIATANQGSEATYESGFVIDKFPISRPNLTFSTLTVSNMSPEDSSIYLCSVDGQGVFEAFFGQGTRLTVV.

The chain links TRBV29-1 to TRBJ1-1; perhaps TRBD1 as D (6 bases). The germline V gene has CDR1 SQVTM and CDR2 ANQGSEA. The V and J ends lost 6 bases and 2 bases respectively, with 16 bases between them. The CDR3 is 14 residues long. The CDR3 coding sequence is TGCAGCGTCACTAACGACAGGTATAACACTGAAGCTTTCTTT. Translation: CSVTNDRYNTEAFF.

DNA of the CDR3: TGTGCCAGCAGCCTGGGACACGCTGCCGAGCAGTACGTC. Translated, it gives CASSLGHAAEQYV. The V gene is TRBV6-1, the J gene TRBJ2-7, with a weak D call TRBD1 (6 bases). The V gene's germline CDR1 is MNHNS and CDR2 SASEGT. This CDR3 has 13 amino acids. V was trimmed by 6 bases and J by 6 bases, leaving 15 bases between them.

This clone was counted a single time. This chain links TRBV4-1 with TRBJ2-5; 12 bases align to TRBD2. Germline V gives CDR1 MGHRA, CDR2 YSYEKL. This CDR3 is 15 amino acids long. The junction had 4 bases not matched to a gene; V was cut back by 4 bases and J by 4 bases. The CDR3 spells CASSPGLAGTETQYF. The DNA for the CDR3 is TGCGCCAGCAGCCCAGGACTAGCGGGAACAGAGACCCAGTACTTC.